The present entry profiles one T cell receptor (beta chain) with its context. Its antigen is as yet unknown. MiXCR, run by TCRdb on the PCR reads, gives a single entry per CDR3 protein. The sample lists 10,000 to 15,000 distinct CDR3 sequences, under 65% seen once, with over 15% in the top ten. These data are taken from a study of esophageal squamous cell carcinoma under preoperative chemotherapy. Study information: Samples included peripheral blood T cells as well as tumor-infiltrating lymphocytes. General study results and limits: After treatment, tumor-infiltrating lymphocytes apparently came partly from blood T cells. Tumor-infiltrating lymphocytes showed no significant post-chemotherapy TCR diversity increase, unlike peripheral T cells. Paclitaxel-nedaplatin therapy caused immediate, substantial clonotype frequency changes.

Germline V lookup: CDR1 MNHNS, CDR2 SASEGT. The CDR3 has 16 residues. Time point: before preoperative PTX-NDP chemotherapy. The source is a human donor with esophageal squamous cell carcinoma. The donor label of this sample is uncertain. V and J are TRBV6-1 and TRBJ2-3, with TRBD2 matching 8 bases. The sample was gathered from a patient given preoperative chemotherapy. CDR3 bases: TGTCCGAGCAGTGAATCGGGGGGGAGCGACAAAAATACGCAGTATTTT. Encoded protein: CPSSESGGSDKNTQYF.